This TCR beta chain is drawn from a study of cytomegalovirus exposure and HLA in healthy donors. Whole-study results and caveats: It was 150 to 200 TCR beta chains that were listed as cytomegalovirus-associated.

Note on this clone: Its antigen is unknown.

This table comes from immunoSEQ multiplex PCR, and its TCRdb copy is limited to in-frame clones, with some not included. This table holds roughly 330,000 clones, roughly 87% found once. The clonotype comes from a woman aged 25 to 39 in good health and CMV-seropositive. What was sequenced was PBMCs.

CDR3 nucleotide sequence: TGTGCCAGCACCCAGCCGGGACAGGGCTTCTACGAGCAGTACTTC. It codes for CASTQPGQGFYEQYF. This chain connects TRBV28 to TRBJ2-7; TRBD1 matches 9 bases. The germline gives CDR1 MDHEN, CDR2 SYDVKM. Trimming cost V 7 bases and J 3 bases; bases outside gene matches: 10. The CDR3 has 15 residues.